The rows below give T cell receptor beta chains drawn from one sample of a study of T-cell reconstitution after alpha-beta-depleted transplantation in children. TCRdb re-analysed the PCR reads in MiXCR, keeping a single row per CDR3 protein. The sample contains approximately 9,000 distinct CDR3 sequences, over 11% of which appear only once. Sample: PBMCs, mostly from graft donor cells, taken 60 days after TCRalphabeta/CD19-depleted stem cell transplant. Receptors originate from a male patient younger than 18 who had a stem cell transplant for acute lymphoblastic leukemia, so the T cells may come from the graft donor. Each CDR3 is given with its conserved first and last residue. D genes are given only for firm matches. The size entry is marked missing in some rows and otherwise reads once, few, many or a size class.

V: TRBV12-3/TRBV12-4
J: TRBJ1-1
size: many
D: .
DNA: TGTGCCAGCACCTCCTTAATGTCCATGAACACTGAAGCTTTCTTT
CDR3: CASTSLMSMNTEAFF

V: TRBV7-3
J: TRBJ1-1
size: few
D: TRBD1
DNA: TGTGCCAGCAGCCACGACAGGGGGAACACTGAAGCTTTCTTT
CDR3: CASSHDRGNTEAFF

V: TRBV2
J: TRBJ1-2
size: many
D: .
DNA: TGTGCCAGCAGTCCACAGGGAATCGGCTATGGCTACACCTTC
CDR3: CASSPQGIGYGYTF

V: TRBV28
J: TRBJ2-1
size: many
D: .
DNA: TGTGCCAGCAGTTTATGGCGGGACCCCTACAATGAGCAGTTCTTC
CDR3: CASSLWRDPYNEQFF

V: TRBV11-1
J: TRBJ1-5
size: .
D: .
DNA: TGTGCCAGCAGCTCCGTGGGGCAGGTGAGGAATCGGCCCCAGCTTTTT
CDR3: CASSSVGQVRNRPQLF

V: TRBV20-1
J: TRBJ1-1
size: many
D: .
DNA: TGCAGTGATCGGAGGGACACTGAAGCTTTCTTT
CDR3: CSDRRDTEAFF

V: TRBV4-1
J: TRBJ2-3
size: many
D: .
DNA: TGCGCCAGCAGTACATTAGGGGGAAGCACAGATACGCAGTATTTT
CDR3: CASSTLGGSTDTQYF

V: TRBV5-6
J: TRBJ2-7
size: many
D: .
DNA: TGTGCCAGCAGCTTGGGTGGGGATTCCTACGAGCAGTACTTC
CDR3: CASSLGGDSYEQYF

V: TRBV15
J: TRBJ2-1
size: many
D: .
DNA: TGTGCCACCAGCTCTCTCGTGGGGGGGGGCGATGAGCAGTTCTTC
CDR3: CATSSLVGGGDEQFF

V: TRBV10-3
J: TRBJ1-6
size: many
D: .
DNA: TGTGCCACCGCCTCGTCGGGCAAGGGGCTCCACTTT
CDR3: CATASSGKGLHF

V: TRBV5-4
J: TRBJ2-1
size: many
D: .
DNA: TGTGCCAGCAGCTTGGAGGCTAGTCGAATCCACAATGAGCAGTTCTTC
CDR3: CASSLEASRIHNEQFF

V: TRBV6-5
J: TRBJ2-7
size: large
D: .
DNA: TGTGCCAGCCATACGTTTGGGAGCTCCTACGAGCAGTACTTC
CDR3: CASHTFGSSYEQYF

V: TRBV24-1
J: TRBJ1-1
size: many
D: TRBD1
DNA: TGTGCCACCAGTGGGACAGGAGGAAACACTGAAGCTTTCTTT
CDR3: CATSGTGGNTEAFF

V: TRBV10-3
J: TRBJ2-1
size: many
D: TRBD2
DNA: TGTGCCATCAGTGAGTTTGGAGCGGGGGCCGGCGGAAATGAGCAGTTCTTC
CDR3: CAISEFGAGAGGNEQFF

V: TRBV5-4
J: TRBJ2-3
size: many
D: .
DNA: TGTGCCAGCAGCTTGGCCTTAGGCTCGCAGTATTTT
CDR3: CASSLALGSQYF

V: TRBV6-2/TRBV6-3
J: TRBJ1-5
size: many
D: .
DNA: TGTGCCAGCAGTTATGCAGGGAACAATCAGCCCCAGCATTTT
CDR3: CASSYAGNNQPQHF

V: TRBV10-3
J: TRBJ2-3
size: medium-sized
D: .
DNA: TGTGCCATCAGTGACACAGATACGCAGTATTTT
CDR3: CAISDTDTQYF

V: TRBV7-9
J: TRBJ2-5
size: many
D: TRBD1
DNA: TGTGCCAGCAGCCCGGGGACAGTCCGCCAAGAGACCCAGTACTTC
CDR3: CASSPGTVRQETQYF

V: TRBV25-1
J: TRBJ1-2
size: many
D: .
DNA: TGTGCCAGCACCCGGGGGGGCTACACCTTC
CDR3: CASTRGGYTF

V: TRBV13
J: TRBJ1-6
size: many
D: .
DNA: TGTGCCAGCAGCCTCTCCCGAGGGGGGAGCTCCTATAATTCACCCCTCCACTTT
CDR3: CASSLSRGGSSYNSPLHF

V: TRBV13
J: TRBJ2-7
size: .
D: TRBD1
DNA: TGTGCCAGCAGCCTCGCCGGGACAGGGTCGCACGAGCAGTACTTC
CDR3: CASSLAGTGSHEQYF

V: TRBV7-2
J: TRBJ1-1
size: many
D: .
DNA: TGTGCCAGCAGCTTAGTTCCAGGGACTGAAGCTTTCTTT
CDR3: CASSLVPGTEAFF

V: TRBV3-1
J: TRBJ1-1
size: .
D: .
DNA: TGTGCCAGCAGAGACAGAAACTTGAACACTGAAGCTTTCTTT
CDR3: CASRDRNLNTEAFF

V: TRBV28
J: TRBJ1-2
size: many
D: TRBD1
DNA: TGTGCCAGCAGACCTACAGGGGGCGGTAACTATGGCTACACCTTC
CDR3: CASRPTGGGNYGYTF

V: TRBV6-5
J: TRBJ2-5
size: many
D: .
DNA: TGTGCCAGCAGTTACAGGGGGTCGTACCAAGAGACCCAGTACTTC
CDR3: CASSYRGSYQETQYF

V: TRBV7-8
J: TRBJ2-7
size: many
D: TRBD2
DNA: TGTGCCAGCAGGCCCTCAGGGACTAGCGGGATCGGGCAGTACTTC
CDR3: CASRPSGTSGIGQYF

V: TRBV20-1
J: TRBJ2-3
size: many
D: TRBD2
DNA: TGCAGTGCTAGCGCCACTAGCGGGGGGGCCTTTAATACGCAGTATTTT
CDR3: CSASATSGGAFNTQYF

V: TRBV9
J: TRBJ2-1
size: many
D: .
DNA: TGTGCCAGCAGCGACTCCTCCTACAATGAGCAGTTCTTC
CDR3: CASSDSSYNEQFF

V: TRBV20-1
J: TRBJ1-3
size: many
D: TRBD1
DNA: TGCAGTGCTAGTGACAGGGGATCTGGAAACACCATATATTTT
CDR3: CSASDRGSGNTIYF

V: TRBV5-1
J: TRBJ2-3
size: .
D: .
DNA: TGCGCCACTTTAGACTACGTAACAGATACGCAGTATTTT
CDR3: CATLDYVTDTQYF

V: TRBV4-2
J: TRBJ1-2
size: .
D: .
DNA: TGTGCCAGCGGCCCGGGGATCCAATATGGCTACACCTTC
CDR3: CASGPGIQYGYTF

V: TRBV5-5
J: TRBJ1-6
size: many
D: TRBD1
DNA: TGTGCCAGCAGCTTGGTTCCAGGGGGAAATTCACCCCTCCACTTT
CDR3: CASSLVPGGNSPLHF

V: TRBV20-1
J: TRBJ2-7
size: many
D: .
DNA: TGCAGTGCTAGTGCGTGGGGAATCAACTACGAGCAGTACTTC
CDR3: CSASAWGINYEQYF

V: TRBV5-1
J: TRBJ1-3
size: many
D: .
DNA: TGCGCCAGCAGCTTAAGGGGCTCGTCGTCCTCCTCTGGAAACACCATATATTTT
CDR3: CASSLRGSSSSSGNTIYF

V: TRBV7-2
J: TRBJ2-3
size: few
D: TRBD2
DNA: TGTGCCAGCAGCTTGCGTACTAGCGGGCGGGGAGATACGCAGTATTTT
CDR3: CASSLRTSGRGDTQYF

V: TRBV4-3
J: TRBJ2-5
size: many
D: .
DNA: TGCGCCAGCAGCCAAGATTGGGGGGCAGGGGCGGAGACCCAGTACTTC
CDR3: CASSQDWGAGAETQYF

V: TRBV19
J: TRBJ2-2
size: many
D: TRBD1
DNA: TGTGCCAGTAGTGCCGACGACAGGGGGCGAACCGGGGAGCTGTTTTTT
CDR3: CASSADDRGRTGELFF

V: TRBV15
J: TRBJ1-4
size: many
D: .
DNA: TGTGCCACCAGCAGAGATTTGGGGGTCGAAAAACTGTTTTTT
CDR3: CATSRDLGVEKLFF

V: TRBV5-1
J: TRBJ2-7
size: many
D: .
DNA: TGCGCCAGCAGCCGTTGGGGGCTCTACGAGCAGTACTTC
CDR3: CASSRWGLYEQYF

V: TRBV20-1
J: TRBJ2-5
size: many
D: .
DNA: TGCAGTGCTAGACCGGGACACCAAGAGACCCAGTACTTC
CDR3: CSARPGHQETQYF

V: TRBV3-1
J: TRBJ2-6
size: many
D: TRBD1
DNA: TGTGCCAGCAGCCAAGGGGGACAGGCCTCTGGGGCCAACGTCCTGACTTTC
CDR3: CASSQGGQASGANVLTF

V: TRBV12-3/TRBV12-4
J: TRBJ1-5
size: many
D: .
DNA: TGTGCCAGCAGTTTAGGGGACTCGCGTGGCCAGCCCCAGCATTTT
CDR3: CASSLGDSRGQPQHF

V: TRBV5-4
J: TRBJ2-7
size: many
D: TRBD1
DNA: TGTGCCAGCAGCCCGAGAAAACCGGGACAGGATTCCTACGAGCAGTACTTC
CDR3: CASSPRKPGQDSYEQYF

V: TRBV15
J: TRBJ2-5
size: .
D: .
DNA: TGTGCCACCAGCAGAGATATCGGGCAAGAGACCCGGTACTTC
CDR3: CATSRDIGQETRYF

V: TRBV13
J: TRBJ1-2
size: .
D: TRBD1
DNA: TGTACCTTCAGGACAGGCCTATCCTATGGCTACACCTTC
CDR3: CTFRTGLSYGYTF

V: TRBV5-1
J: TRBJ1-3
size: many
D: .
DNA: TGCGCCAGCAGCTTGCCGCGCGGAGGTTCCGGGCGTGGAAACACCATATATTTT
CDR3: CASSLPRGGSGRGNTIYF

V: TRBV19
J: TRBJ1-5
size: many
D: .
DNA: TGTGCCAGTAGCACCGGGAGGAGCAATCAGCCCCAGCATTTT
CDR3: CASSTGRSNQPQHF

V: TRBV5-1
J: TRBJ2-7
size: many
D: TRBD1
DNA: TGCGCCAGCAGCCTGGCCGGGACAGGACAATACGAGCAGTACTTC
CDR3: CASSLAGTGQYEQYF

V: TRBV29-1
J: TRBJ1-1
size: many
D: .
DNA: TGCAGCGCCGAAGGGGGGGTAGGGGACACTGAAGCTTTCTTT
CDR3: CSAEGGVGDTEAFF